The 15 T cell receptor beta chains presented below share a single source sample, sequenced in a study of blood T cell repertoires in COVID-19. Method: immunoSEQ multiplex PCR; TCRdb's copy keeps in-frame clones and lacks some. The sample has 200,000 to 250,000 clones, 70% to 90% seen once. Sequencing was performed on peripheral blood. These receptors were obtained from a man in his fifties with COVID-19, enrolled during active disease.

The chain recombines TRBV9 with TRBJ1-1; maybe TRBD1 (6 bases). This CDR3 comprises 15 residues. Germline CDR1 SGDLS, CDR2 YYNGEE. V shed 0 bases and J shed 3 bases, with 12 bases lying between them. The CDR3, as DNA: TGTGCCAGCAGCGTAGAGACAGGATTGTACACTGAAGCTTTCTTT. It specifies CASSVETGLYTEAFF.

The chain joins TRBV12-1 to TRBJ1-1. TRBV12-1 is annotated as a pseudogene. This CDR3 has 16 amino acids. CDR3 in DNA: TGTGCCAGCAGCGCCGGGACTTGGGGAATGAACACTGAAGCTTTCTTT. Protein product: CASSAGTWGMNTEAFF.

The chain carries TRBV5-1 and TRBJ1-1; TRBD1 agrees at 8 bases. Germline loops: CDR1 SGHRS, CDR2 YFSETQ. J lost 6 bases, V lost 1 base, and 5 bases had no gene match. The CDR3 is 14 amino acids. CDR3 bases: TGCGCCAGCAGCTTGACAGGGGGGTACGCTGAAGCTTTCTTT. The encoded protein is CASSLTGGYAEAFF.

The rearrangement joins TRBV3-1 (or the pseudogene TRBV3-2) to TRBJ2-1; 12 bases match TRBD2. CDR1 and CDR2 (germline): LGHDT, YNNKEL (reference sequence). This CDR3 is built from 16 residues. The J segment lost 2 bases and the V segment lost 5 bases, leaving 4 bases of the junction unmatched. The CDR3 is CASSNRLAGAYNEQFF. For the CDR3, the DNA is TGTGCCAGCAGCAATAGACTAGCGGGAGCCTACAATGAGCAGTTCTTC.

The chain has TRBV5-6 and TRBJ1-1, with D hard to call. The germline V and J ends were trimmed by 4 bases and 8 bases, with 9 bases remaining between them. The germline V gene has CDR1 SGHDT and CDR2 YYEEEE. This CDR3 has 11 amino acids. The CDR3 nucleotides read TGTGCCAGCAGCGCAGTTACCGAAGCTTTCTTT. It specifies CASSAVTEAFF.

The chain is built from TRBV2 and TRBJ1-5; D not resolved. Trimming took 6 bases from V and 10 from J, leaving 10 bases between them. The CDR3 sequence is 11 residues long. Looked up from germline, CDR1 is SNHLY and CDR2 is FYNNEI. The CDR3 spells CASSPSGPQHF. DNA of the CDR3: TGTGCCAGCAGCCCCAGTGGCCCCCAGCATTTT.

The V gene is TRBV6-5, the J gene TRBJ1-2; 10 bases agree with TRBD1. There are 13 residues in the CDR3. CDR1 and CDR2 from the germline V gene are MNHEY and SVGAGI. Trimming at V came to 4 bases and at J to 5 bases, leaving 1 base not matched to a gene. The CDR3 bases are TGTGCCAGCAGTTCGGGACAGGGGTATGGCTACACCTTC. Translated, it gives CASSSGQGYGYTF.

The count of this clone is one. The chain links TRBV11-2 to TRBJ1-2, with TRBD1 as a possible D gene (6 bases). V was trimmed by 3 bases and J by 2 bases, leaving 13 bases between them. The CDR3 length is 15 residues. Germline CDR1 SGHAT, CDR2 FQNNGV. DNA of the CDR3: TGTGCCAGCAGCTTCATTACAGGGTGGAACTATGGCTACACCTTC. Translation: CASSFITGWNYGYTF.

The CDR3: CASSTRPRLEQYF. CDR3 coding DNA: TGTGCCAGCAGTACCCGACCAAGACTCGAGCAGTACTTC. The V and J genes are TRBV12-3 or TRBV12-4 and TRBJ2-7; D is unresolved. The CDR3 consists of 13 residues. With 5 bases removed from V and 6 bases from J, the gap between germline ends came to 14 bases.

This rearrangement joins TRBV7-2 to TRBJ2-7; D remains ambiguous. Trimming shortened V by 2 bases and J by 10 bases, and 21 bases separated the two germline ends. The CDR3 loop spans 15 amino acids. CDR1 is SGHTA and CDR2 is FQGNSA in the germline V gene. The CDR3: CASSLSPGAELIQYF. The DNA for the CDR3 is TGTGCCAGCAGCTTATCTCCGGGTGCCGAACTTATCCAGTACTTC.

The chain has TRBV5-6 and TRBJ2-2, with 7 bases that match TRBD1. The CDR3 extends over 15 amino acids. From germline, CDR1 is SGHDT and CDR2 YYEEEE. Trimming at V came to 4 bases and at J to 7 bases, leaving 10 bases not matched to a gene. The chain's CDR3 is CASSPQGLRSGELFF. CDR3 bases: TGTGCCAGCAGCCCACAGGGGCTGAGGAGCGGGGAGCTGTTTTTT.

The V call is TRBV7-6, the J call TRBJ2-7, with 9 bases that match TRBD1. Germline V gives CDR1 SGHVS, CDR2 FNYEAQ. The CDR3 runs to 19 residues. The V and J ends lost 5 bases and 3 bases, in that order; junction bases with no gene match: 20. CDR3 sequence: CASSPSRLLQGAQNYEQYF. CDR3 DNA: TGTGCCAGCAGCCCTAGTAGACTCCTACAGGGGGCGCAGAACTACGAGCAGTACTTC. The full variable domain, its missing parts supplied by reference TRBV7-6 and TRBJ2-7, is GAGVSQSPRYKVTKRGQDVALRCDPISGHVSLYWYRQALGQGPEFLTYFNYEAQQDKSGLPNDRFSAERPEGSISTLTIQRTEQRDSAMYRCASSPSRLLQGAQNYEQYFGPGTRLTVT.

The rearrangement uses TRBV11-2 and TRBJ2-1; TRBD2 matches 8 bases. This CDR3 is 14 amino acids long. V trimming: 6 bases; J trimming: 9 bases; junction bases outside the gene matches: 10. Germline CDR1 SGHAT, CDR2 FQNNGV. CDR3: CASRSPGGVGEQFF. The CDR3 DNA sequence: TGTGCCAGCAGATCCCCCGGGGGGGTTGGTGAGCAGTTCTTC.

V and J are TRBV4-2 and TRBJ1-3; D is undetermined. Between the trimmed V and J ends, which lost 3 bases and 7 bases, there was a span of 13 bases. The CDR3 length is 14 residues. From germline, CDR1 is LGHNA and CDR2 YNFKEQ. The CDR3 protein is CASSQHPAGNTIYF. In nucleotides, the CDR3 is TGTGCCAGCAGCCAGCACCCTGCGGGCAACACCATATATTTT.

The chain carries TRBV28 and TRBJ1-5, with D possibly TRBD1 on 6 matching bases. V lost 2 bases to trimming and J lost 3 bases, with 11 bases between them. This CDR3 has 15 residues. From germline, CDR1 is MDHEN and CDR2 SYDVKM. The CDR3 region has the DNA TGTGCCAGCAGTTTACCTACAGGGCTCAATCAGCCCCAGCATTTT. The encoded protein is CASSLPTGLNQPQHF.